The 4 T cell receptor beta chains reported below all come from one sample, sequenced in a study of blood T cell repertoires in COVID-19. The table came from immunoSEQ multiplex PCR; TCRdb's copy has only in-frame clones and leaves some out. The sample consists of about 200,000 clones, more than 75% of them appearing once. Sample: peripheral blood. These receptors came from an older man with acute or convalescent COVID-19.

The genes are TRBV7-9 and TRBJ2-3; 11 bases match TRBD1. Germline assignment: CDR1 SEHNR and CDR2 FQNEAQ (reference sequence). V was pared by 5 bases and J by 2 bases, with 9 bases of the junction left unmatched. CDR3 length: 17 residues. In nucleotides, the CDR3 is TGTGCCAGCAGCGCTGGACAGGGGGCCTACCTCACAGATACGCAGTATTTT. This translates into CASSAGQGAYLTDTQYF.

Points on this clone: Different DNA sequences within this sample yield the same CDR3. The chain recombines TRBV18 with TRBJ2-6; D unclear. Germline CDR1 is KGHSH and CDR2 is LQKENI. V dropped 2 bases and J dropped 0 bases, with 2 bases sitting between them. The CDR3 is 14 amino acids. CDR3 protein: CASSPYSGANVLTF. The CDR3, as DNA: TGTGCCAGCTCACCATACTCTGGGGCCAACGTCCTGACTTTC.

The chain uses TRBV14 and TRBJ2-7; the match to TRBD2 covers 10 bases. Looked up from germline, CDR1 is SGHDN and CDR2 is FVKESK. Trimming at V came to 1 base and at J to 0 bases, leaving 6 bases not matched to a gene. The length of the CDR3 is 17 residues. The CDR3 region is CASSQVYLAGVSYEQYV. CDR3 nucleotides: TGTGCCAGCAGCCAAGTGTACCTAGCGGGAGTCTCCTACGAGCAGTACGTC.

In this sample, this clone turned up once. This chain uses TRBV9 with TRBJ2-5; D unresolved. Germline V gene lookup returns CDR1 SGDLS and CDR2 YYNGEE. The CDR3 covers 14 residues. V was clipped by 0 bases and J by 4 bases, with 10 bases between them. The CDR3 loop is CASSVAPVVETQYF. The CDR3 region has the DNA TGTGCCAGCAGCGTAGCCCCAGTGGTAGAGACCCAGTACTTC.